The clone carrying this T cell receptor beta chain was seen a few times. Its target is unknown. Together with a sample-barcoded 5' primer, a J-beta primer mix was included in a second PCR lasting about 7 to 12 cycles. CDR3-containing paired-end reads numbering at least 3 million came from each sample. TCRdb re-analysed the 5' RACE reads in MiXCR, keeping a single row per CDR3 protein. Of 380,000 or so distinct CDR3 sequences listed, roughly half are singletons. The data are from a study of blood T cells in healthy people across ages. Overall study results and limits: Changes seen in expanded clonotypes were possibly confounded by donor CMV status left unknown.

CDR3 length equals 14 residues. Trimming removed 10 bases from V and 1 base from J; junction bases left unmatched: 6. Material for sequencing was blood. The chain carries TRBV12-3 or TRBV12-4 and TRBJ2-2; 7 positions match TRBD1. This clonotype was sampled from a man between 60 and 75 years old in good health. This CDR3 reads CAIPGQRNTGELFF. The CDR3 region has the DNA TGTGCCATTCCGGGACAGCGGAACACCGGGGAGCTGTTTTTT.